This T cell receptor (beta chain) was captured in a study of cytomegalovirus exposure and HLA in healthy donors. Study results and limitations: The authors confirmed in vitro that three CMV-associated chains were specific for CMV antigens. That first-cohort TCR clusters tended to co-occur in the 120 or so validation repertoires was found in a later analysis.

Concerning this clone: Its matching antigen is unknown.

The assay was immunoSEQ multiplex PCR, and TCRdb's table has in-frame clones only and misses some. Counted here are about 250,000 clones, approximately 90% occurring once; the ten biggest clones make up 2.6%. The CDR3 runs to 14 residues. V trimming: 4 bases; J trimming: 5 bases; junction bases outside the gene matches: 5. Germline V CDR1 and CDR2: SGHRS, YFSETQ. This TCR was recovered from a young man in good health and CMV-seronegative. This chain uses TRBV5-1 with TRBJ1-2; 10 nucleotides line up with TRBD1. Sequenced input: PBMCs. The CDR3 loop reads CASSTGQGNYGYTF. DNA of the CDR3: TGCGCCAGCAGCACGGGACAGGGGAATTATGGCTACACCTTC.